This T cell receptor beta chain was sequenced in a study of blood T cell repertoires in COVID-19. Study information: COVID-19 samples, acute and convalescent, were from the United States, Italy and Spain.

The assay was immunoSEQ multiplex PCR, and TCRdb's table has in-frame clones only and misses some. The repertoire holds nearly 90,000 clones, with around nine tenths as singletons. Germline CDR1 reads MNHEY; CDR2 reads SVGAGI. The CDR3 has 14 amino acids. Unmatched junction bases numbered 6, after V lost 8 bases and J lost 3 bases. The sample taken for sequencing was peripheral blood. This TCR was recovered from an elderly man with acute or convalescent COVID-19. V usage is TRBV6-5 and J usage is TRBJ1-2; TRBD1 agrees at 10 bases. The CDR3 spells CASSRDRGDYGYTF. CDR3 sequence (DNA): TGTGCCAGCTCCCGGGACAGGGGAGACTATGGCTACACCTTC.